One TCR beta chain is described in this entry. This sample was taken from a study of blood T cell repertoires in COVID-19. Profiling relied on immunoSEQ multiplex PCR, and the TCRdb table lists in-frame clones only, not all of them. The sample consists of about 180,000 clones, around 73% of them appearing once. The J segment lost 6 bases and the V segment lost 0 bases, leaving 13 bases of the junction unmatched. CDR1 SGHRS and CDR2 YFSETQ come from the germline V gene. This CDR3 has 17 amino acids. The source of this sequence is a woman between 45 and 60 years old who had recovered from COVID-19. The material sequenced was PBMCs or T cells enriched from blood (not recorded which). This chain links TRBV5-1 with TRBJ1-2, with 8 bases lining up with TRBD1. The CDR3: CASSLAGQGLRLNGYTF. The CDR3 nucleotides read TGCGCCAGCAGCTTGGCCGGACAGGGACTTCGTTTGAATGGCTACACCTTC. The full variable domain, completed using reference TRBV5-1 and TRBJ1-2, is KAGVTQTPRYLIKTRGQQVTLSCSPISGHRSVSWYQQTPGQGLQFLFEYFSETQRNKGNFPGRFSGRQFSNSRSEMNVSTLELGDSALYLCASSLAGQGLRLNGYTFGSGTRLTVV.